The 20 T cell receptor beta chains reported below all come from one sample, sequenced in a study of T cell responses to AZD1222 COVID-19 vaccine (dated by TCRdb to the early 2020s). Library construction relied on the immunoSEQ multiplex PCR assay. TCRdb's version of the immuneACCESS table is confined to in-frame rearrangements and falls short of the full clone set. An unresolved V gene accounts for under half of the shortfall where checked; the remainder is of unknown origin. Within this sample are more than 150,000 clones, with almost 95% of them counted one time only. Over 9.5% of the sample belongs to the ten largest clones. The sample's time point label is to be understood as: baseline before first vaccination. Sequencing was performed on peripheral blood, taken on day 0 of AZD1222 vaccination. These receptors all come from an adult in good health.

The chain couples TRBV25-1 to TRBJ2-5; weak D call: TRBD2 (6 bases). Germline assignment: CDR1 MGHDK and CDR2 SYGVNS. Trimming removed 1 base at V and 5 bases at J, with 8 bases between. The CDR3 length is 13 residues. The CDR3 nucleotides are TGTGCCAGCAGTGAATCGGGGGTGGAGACCCAGTACTTC. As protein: CASSESGVETQYF.

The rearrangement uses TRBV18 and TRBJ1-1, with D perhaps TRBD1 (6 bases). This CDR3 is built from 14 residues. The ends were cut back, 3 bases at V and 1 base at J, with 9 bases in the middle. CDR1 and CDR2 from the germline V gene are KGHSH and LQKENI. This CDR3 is CASSPRTENTEAFF. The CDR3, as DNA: TGTGCCAGCTCACCCAGGACAGAGAACACTGAAGCTTTCTTT.

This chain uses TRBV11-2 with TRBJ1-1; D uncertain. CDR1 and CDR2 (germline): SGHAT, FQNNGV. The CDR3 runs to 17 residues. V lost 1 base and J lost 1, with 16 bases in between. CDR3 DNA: TGTGCCAGCAGCTTAGGCAGGTTCATGGCGGGGAACACTGAAGCTTTCTTT. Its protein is CASSLGRFMAGNTEAFF.

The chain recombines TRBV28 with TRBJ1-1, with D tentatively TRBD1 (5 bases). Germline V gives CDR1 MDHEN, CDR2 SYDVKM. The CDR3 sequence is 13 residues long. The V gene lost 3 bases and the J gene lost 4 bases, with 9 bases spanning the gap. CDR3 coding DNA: TGTGCCAGCAGTTTTGCGGGGGGCACTGAAGCTTTCTTT. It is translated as CASSFAGGTEAFF.

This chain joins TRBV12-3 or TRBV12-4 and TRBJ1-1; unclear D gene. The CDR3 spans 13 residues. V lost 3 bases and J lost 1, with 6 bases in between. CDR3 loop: CASSFQPNTEAFF. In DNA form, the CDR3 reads TGTGCCAGCAGTTTCCAACCGAACACTGAAGCTTTCTTT.

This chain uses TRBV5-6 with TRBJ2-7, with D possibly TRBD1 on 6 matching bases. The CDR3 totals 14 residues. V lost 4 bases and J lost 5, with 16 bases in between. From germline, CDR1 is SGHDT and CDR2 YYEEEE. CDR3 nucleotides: TGTGCCAGCAGCCTGGACAGTCTTGGAAACGAGCAGTACTTC. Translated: CASSLDSLGNEQYF. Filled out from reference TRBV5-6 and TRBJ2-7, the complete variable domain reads DAGVTQSPTHLIKTRGQQVTLRCSPKSGHDTVSWYQQALGQGPQFIFQYYEEEERQRGNFPDRFSGHQFPNYSSELNVNALLLGDSALYLCASSLDSLGNEQYFGPGTRLTVT.

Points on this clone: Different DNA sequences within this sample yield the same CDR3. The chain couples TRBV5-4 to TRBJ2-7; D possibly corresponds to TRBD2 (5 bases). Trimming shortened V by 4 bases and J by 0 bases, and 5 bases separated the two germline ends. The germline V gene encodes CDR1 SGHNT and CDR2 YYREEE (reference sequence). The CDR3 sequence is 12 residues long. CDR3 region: CASSRDSYEQYV. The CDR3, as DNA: TGTGCCAGCAGCCGGGACTCCTACGAGCAGTACGTC.

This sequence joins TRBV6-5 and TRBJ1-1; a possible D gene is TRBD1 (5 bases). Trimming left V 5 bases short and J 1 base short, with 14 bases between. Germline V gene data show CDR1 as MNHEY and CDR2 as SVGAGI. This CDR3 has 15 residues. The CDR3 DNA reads TGTGCCAGCAGTCAGGGCTTCCCTGCGAACACTGAAGCTTTCTTT. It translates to CASSQGFPANTEAFF.

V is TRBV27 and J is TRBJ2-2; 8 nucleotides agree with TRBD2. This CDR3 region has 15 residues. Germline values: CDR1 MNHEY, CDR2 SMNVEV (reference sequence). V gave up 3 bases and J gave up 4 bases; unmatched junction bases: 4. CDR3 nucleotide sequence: TGTGCCAGCAGTTTTGGCGGGGGGATCACCGGGGAGCTGTTTTTT. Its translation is CASSFGGGITGELFF.

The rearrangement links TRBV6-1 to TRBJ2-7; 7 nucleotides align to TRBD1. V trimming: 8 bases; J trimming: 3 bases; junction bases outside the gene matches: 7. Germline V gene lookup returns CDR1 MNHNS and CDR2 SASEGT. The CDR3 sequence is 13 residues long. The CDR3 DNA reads TGTGCCAGCGGGGACAGTTCCGGCTACGAGCAGTACTTC. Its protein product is CASGDSSGYEQYF.

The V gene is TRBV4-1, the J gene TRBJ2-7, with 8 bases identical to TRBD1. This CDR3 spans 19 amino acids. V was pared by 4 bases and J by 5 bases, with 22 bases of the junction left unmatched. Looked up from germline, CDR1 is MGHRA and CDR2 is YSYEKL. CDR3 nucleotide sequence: TGCGCCAGCAGCCTATCCACGGACAGGGCGTTAACTAGCAGCCACGAGCAGTACTTC. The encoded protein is CASSLSTDRALTSSHEQYF.

CDR3 in amino acids: CAISDPGLAGARDEQYF. In DNA, the CDR3 is TGTGCCATCAGTGACCCGGGACTAGCGGGAGCGAGAGACGAGCAGTACTTC. This chain links TRBV10-3 with TRBJ2-7; 14 bases align to TRBD2. J gave up 5 bases and V 3 bases, and 9 bases lay outside the gene matches. In germline, CDR1 is ENHRY, CDR2 SYGVKD. The CDR3 spans 17 residues.

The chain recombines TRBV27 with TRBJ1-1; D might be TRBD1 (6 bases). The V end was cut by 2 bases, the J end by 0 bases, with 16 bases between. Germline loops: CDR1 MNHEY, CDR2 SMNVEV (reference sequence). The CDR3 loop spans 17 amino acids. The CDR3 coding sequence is TGTGCCAGCAGTTTAGATGGGGGGCGTAGGATGAACACTGAAGCTTTCTTT. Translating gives CASSLDGGRRMNTEAFF.

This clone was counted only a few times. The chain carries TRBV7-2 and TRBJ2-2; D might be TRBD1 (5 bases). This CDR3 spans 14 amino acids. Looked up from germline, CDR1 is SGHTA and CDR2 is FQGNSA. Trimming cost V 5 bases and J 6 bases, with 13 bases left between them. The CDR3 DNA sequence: TGTGCCAGCAGCCCCGACAGTAACCCCGGGGAGCTGTTTTTT. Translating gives CASSPDSNPGELFF. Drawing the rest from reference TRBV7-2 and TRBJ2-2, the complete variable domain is GAGVSQSPSNKVTEKGKDVELRCDPISGHTALYWYRQSLGQGLEFLIYFQGNSAPDKSGLPSDRFSAERTGGSVSTLTIQRTQQEDSAVYLCASSPDSNPGELFFGEGSRLTVL.

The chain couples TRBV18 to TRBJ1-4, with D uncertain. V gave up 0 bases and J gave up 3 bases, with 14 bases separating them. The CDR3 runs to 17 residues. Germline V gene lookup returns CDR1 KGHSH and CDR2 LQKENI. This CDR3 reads CASSPPVGLGPNEKLFF. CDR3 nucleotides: TGTGCCAGCTCACCACCGGTAGGATTGGGCCCTAATGAAAAACTGTTTTTT.

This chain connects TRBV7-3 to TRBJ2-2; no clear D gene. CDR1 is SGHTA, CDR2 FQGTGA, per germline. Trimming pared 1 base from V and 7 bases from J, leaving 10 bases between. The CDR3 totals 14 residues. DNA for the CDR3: TGTGCCAGCAGCTTAAAATACACCCGCGGGGAGCTGTTTTTT. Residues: CASSLKYTRGELFF.

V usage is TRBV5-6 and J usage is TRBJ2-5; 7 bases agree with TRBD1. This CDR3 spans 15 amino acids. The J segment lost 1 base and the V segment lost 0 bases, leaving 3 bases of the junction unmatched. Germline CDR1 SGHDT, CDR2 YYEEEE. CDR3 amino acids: CASSLGQGRQETQYF. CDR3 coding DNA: TGTGCCAGCAGCTTGGGACAGGGTCGCCAAGAGACCCAGTACTTC.

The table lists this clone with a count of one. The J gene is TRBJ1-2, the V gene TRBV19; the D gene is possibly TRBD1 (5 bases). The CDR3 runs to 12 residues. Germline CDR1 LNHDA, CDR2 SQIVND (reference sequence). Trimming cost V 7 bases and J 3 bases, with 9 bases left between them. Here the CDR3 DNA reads TGTGCCAGTAAGGAGGGGTACTATGGCTACACCTTC. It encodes CASKEGYYGYTF.

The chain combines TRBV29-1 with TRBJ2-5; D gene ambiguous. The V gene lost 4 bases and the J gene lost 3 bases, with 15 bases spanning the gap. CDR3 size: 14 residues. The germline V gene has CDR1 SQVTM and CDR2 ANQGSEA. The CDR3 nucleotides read TGCAGCGTTGCCCGTTTAGATGGCAAAGAGACCCAGTACTTC. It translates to CSVARLDGKETQYF.

The CDR3 DNA reads as TGTGCCAGCAGTGAACAGAGCTCCTATAATTCACCCCTCCACTTT. It specifies CASSEQSSYNSPLHF. V gene TRBV11-2 combines with J gene TRBJ1-6; no reliable D call. CDR1 and CDR2 from the germline V gene are SGHAT and FQNNGV. CDR3 length: 15 residues. V lost 6 bases, J lost 0 bases, and 9 bases lay in between.